The 9 T cell receptor beta chains in this list originate from one sample, sequenced in a study of post-analysis software for immune sequencing data. Researchers reported that TCR beta cDNA libraries carried unique molecular identifiers. TCRdb re-analysed the PCR reads in MiXCR, keeping a single row per CDR3 protein. The sample lists hundreds of thousands of distinct CDR3 sequences; around 53% were seen once. The antigens these receptors bind are not known. Notes on the study in general: A few TRBV segments occurring more often in patients than controls included TRBV5-6, TRBV5-1 and TRBV20-1.

Input material: blood. The source is a girl aged 10-17 years with multiple sclerosis.

This clonotype was counted a few times. J is TRBJ2-1 and V is TRBV29-1; D is ambiguous. The CDR3 contains 12 residues. Trimming pared 4 bases from V and 2 bases from J, leaving 6 bases between. Looked up from germline, CDR1 is SQVTM and CDR2 is ANQGSEA. The CDR3: CSVAQAYNEQFF. CDR3 bases: TGCAGCGTTGCCCAGGCCTACAATGAGCAGTTCTTC.

This clonotype was seen a few times. V usage is TRBV27 and J usage is TRBJ1-2; D remains unclear. Germline assignment: CDR1 MNHEY and CDR2 SMNVEV (reference sequence). The CDR3 runs 12 residues. V gave up 6 bases and J gave up 5 bases, with 10 bases separating them. CDR3 coding DNA: TGTGCCAGCAGGGGGTCACTTTATGGCTACACCTTC. Amino acids: CASRGSLYGYTF.

The rearrangement links TRBV12-3 or TRBV12-4 to TRBJ1-2, with 9 bases that match TRBD1. V was clipped by 7 bases and J by 2 bases; unmatched bases: 8. CDR3 length equals 15 residues. For the CDR3, the DNA is TGTGCCAGCAAGACAACCGGGACAGGGAACTATGGCTACACCTTC. Its translation: CASKTTGTGNYGYTF.

This clonotype was recorded a few times. This chain connects TRBV7-2 to TRBJ2-7; D is tentatively TRBD1 or TRBD2 (6 bases each). V gave up 5 bases and J gave up 4 bases, with 15 bases separating them. In germline, CDR1 is SGHTA, CDR2 FQGNSA. CDR3 size: 14 residues. CDR3 loop: CASSAGPGAYEQYF. The CDR3 bases are TGTGCCAGCAGCGCGGGACCAGGGGCTTACGAGCAGTACTTC. The full variable domain, completed using reference TRBV7-2 and TRBJ2-7, is GAGVSQSPSNKVTEKGKDVELRCDPISGHTALYWYRQSLGQGLEFLIYFQGNSAPDKSGLPSDRFSAERTGGSVSTLTIQRTQQEDSAVYLCASSAGPGAYEQYFGPGTRLTVT.

Remarks on this clonotype: A junction end diverges from the germline sequence, so it may reflect a read error. The gene calls are TRBV20-1 and TRBJ2-7, with 8 bases matching TRBD2. Looked up from germline, CDR1 is DFQATT and CDR2 is SNEGSKA (reference sequence). This CDR3 contains 15 residues. The chain's CDR3 is CSARDARGGGYEQYF. DNA for the CDR3: TGCAGTGCTCGAGATGCCCGGGGCGGGGGGTACGAGCAGTACTTC.

The rearrangement joins TRBV7-7 to TRBJ2-7; a weak D match, TRBD1 (6 bases). Germline values: CDR1 SSHAT, CDR2 FNYEAQ (reference sequence). Trimming took 1 base from V and 2 from J, leaving 12 bases between them. The CDR3 contains 15 residues. The chain's CDR3 is CASSLGQGSAYEQYF. The CDR3 bases are TGTGCCAGCAGCTTAGGGCAGGGGTCGGCCTACGAGCAGTACTTC.

The chain recombines TRBV10-3 with TRBJ1-2; no reliable D call. The CDR3 loop spans 15 amino acids. Germline CDR1 is ENHRY and CDR2 is SYGVKD. The ends were cut back, 0 bases at V and 3 bases at J, with 11 bases in the middle. The CDR3 DNA reads TGTGCCATCAGTGAGTCTCGAGCCACCTACTATGGCTACACCTTC. It specifies CAISESRATYYGYTF.

The chain couples TRBV20-1 to TRBJ2-1; D tentatively reads TRBD1 or TRBD2 (5 bases each). TRBJ2-7 matches the DNA end more closely, so the J call is doubtful. From germline, CDR1 is DFQATT and CDR2 SNEGSKA (reference sequence). The CDR3 runs to 16 residues. The CDR3 protein is CSATLEGSWGSYEQYF. CDR3 in DNA: TGCAGTGCTACGCTCGAGGGGTCCTGGGGGTCCTACGAGCAGTACTTC.

This sequence joins TRBV5-1 and TRBJ2-5; D is unresolved. This CDR3 region has 13 residues. Trimming stripped 4 bases from V and 0 bases from J, with 7 bases between. Germline lookup yields CDR1 SGHRS and CDR2 YFSETQ. The DNA for the CDR3 is TGCGCCAGCAGCCATGATCACCAAGAGACCCAGTACTTC. This encodes CASSHDHQETQYF.